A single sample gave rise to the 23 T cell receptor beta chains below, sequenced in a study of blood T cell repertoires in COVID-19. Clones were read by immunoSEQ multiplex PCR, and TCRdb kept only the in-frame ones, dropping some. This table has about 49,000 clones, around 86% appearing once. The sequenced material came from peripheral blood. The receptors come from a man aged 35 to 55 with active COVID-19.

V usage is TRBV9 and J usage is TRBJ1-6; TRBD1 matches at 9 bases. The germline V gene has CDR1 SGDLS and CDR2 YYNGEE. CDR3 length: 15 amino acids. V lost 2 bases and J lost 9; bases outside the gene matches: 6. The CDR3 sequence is CASSVTGQGSSPLHF. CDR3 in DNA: TGTGCCAGCAGCGTGACTGGACAGGGGTCTTCACCCCTCCACTTT.

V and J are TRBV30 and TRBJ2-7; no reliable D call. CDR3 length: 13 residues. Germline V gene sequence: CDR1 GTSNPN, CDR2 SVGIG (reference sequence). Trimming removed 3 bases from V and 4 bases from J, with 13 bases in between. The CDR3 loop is CAWSPGFWYEQYF. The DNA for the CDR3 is TGTGCCTGGAGCCCGGGTTTTTGGTACGAGCAGTACTTC.

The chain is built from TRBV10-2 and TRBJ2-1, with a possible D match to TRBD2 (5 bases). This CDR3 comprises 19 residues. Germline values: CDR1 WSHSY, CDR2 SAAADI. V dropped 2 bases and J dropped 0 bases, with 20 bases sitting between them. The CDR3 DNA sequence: TGCGCCAGCAGTGAGCACCCCCCCGGCGACTACTTCTCCTACAATGAGCAGTTCTTC. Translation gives CASSEHPPGDYFSYNEQFF.

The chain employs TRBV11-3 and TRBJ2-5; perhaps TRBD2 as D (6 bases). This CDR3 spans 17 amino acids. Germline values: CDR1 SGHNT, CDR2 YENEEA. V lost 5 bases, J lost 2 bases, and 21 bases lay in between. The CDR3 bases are TGTGCCAGCAGCCCGGGGGTGCTGTCGGGCGGGCAAGAGACCCAGTACTTC. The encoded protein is CASSPGVLSGGQETQYF.

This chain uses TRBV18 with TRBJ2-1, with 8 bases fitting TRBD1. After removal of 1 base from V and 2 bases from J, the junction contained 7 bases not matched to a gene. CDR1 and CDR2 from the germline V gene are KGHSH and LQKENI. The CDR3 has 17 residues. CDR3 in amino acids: CASSPRDRPLTYNEQFF. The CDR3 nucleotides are TGTGCCAGCTCACCACGGGACAGGCCTTTAACCTACAATGAGCAGTTCTTC.

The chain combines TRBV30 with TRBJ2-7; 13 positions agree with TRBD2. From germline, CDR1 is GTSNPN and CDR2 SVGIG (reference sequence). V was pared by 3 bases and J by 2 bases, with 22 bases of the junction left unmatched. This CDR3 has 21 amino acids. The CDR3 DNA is TGTGCCTGGAGCGAAACCTCACTTACTAGCGGGAGGGCGGTTTGGACCTACGAGCAGTACTTC. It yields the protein CAWSETSLTSGRAVWTYEQYF.

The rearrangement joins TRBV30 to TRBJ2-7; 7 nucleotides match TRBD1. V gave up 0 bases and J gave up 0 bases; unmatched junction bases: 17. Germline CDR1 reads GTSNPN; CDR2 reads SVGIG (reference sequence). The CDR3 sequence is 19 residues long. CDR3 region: CAWSVRQGRLSFVSYEQYF. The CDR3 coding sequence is TGTGCCTGGAGTGTCCGACAGGGAAGACTCTCGTTTGTCTCCTACGAGCAGTACTTC.

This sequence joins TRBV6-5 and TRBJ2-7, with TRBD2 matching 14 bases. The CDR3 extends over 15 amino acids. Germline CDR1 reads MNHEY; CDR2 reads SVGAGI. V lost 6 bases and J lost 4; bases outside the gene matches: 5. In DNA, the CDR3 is TGTGCCAGCAGCGGACTAGCGGGAGGTACTTACGAGCAGTACTTC. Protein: CASSGLAGGTYEQYF.

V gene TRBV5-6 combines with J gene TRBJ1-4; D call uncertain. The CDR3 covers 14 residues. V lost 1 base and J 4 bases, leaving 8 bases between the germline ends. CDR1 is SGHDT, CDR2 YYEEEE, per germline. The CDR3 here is CASSLSQFNEKLFF. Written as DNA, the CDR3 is TGTGCCAGCAGCTTGTCCCAATTTAATGAAAAACTGTTTTTT. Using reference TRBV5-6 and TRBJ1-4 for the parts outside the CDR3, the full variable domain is DAGVTQSPTHLIKTRGQQVTLRCSPKSGHDTVSWYQQALGQGPQFIFQYYEEEERQRGNFPDRFSGHQFPNYSSELNVNALLLGDSALYLCASSLSQFNEKLFFGSGTQLSVL.

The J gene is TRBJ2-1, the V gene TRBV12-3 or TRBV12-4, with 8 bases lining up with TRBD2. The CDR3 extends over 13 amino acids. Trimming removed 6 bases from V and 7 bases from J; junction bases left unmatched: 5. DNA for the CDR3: TGTGCCAGCAGATCCGGGGGGGGAAATGAGCAGTTCTTC. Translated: CASRSGGGNEQFF.

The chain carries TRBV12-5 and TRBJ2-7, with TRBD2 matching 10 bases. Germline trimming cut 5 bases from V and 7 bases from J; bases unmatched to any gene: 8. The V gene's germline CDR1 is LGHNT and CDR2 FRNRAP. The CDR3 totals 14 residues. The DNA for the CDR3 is TGTGCTAGTGGTATCATAGGGACTAGCGAGGAGCAGTACTTC. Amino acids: CASGIIGTSEEQYF.

The CDR3 protein is CASSLGRVSGSPLHF. DNA for the CDR3: TGTGCCAGCAGTCTGGGTCGGGTATCGGGTTCACCCCTCCACTTT. The gene calls are TRBV6-5 and TRBJ1-6; no firm D call. CDR3 length: 15 amino acids. V lost 5 bases and J lost 9, with 17 bases in between. The germline V gene has CDR1 MNHEY and CDR2 SVGAGI.

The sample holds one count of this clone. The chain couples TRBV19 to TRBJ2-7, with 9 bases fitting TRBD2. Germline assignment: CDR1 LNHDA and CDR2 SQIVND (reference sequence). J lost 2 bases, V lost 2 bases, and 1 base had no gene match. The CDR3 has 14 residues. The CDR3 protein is CASSILAGTYEQYF. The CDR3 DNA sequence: TGTGCCAGTAGTATACTAGCGGGGACCTACGAGCAGTACTTC.

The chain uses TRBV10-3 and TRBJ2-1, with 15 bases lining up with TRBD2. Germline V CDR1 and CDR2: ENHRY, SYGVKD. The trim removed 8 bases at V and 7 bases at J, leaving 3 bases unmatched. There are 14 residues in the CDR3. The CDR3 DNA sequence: TGTGCCATCGGACTAGCGGGAGGGGAAAATGAGCAGTTCTTC. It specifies CAIGLAGGENEQFF.

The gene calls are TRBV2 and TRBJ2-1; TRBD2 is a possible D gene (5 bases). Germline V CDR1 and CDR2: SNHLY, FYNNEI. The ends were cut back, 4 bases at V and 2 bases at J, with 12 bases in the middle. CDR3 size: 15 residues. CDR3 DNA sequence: TGTGCCAGCAGTGCATGGGGAGATCCCTACAATGAGCAGTTCTTC. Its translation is CASSAWGDPYNEQFF.

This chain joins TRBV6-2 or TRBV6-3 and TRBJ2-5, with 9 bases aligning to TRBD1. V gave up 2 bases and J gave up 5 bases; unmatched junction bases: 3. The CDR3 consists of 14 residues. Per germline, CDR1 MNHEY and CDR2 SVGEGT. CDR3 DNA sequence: TGTGCCAGCAGTTACACAGGGGGCGCGGAGACCCAGTACTTC. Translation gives CASSYTGGAETQYF.

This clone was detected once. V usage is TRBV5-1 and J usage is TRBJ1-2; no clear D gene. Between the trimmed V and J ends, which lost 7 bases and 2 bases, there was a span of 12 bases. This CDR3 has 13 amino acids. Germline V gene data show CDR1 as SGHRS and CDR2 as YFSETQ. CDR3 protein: CASRTLLNYGYTF. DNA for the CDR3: TGCGCCAGCCGGACTTTACTCAACTATGGCTACACCTTC.

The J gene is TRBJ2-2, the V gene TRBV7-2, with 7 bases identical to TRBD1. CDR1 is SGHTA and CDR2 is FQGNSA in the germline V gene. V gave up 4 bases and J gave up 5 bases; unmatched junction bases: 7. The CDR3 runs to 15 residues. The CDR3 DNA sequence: TGTGCCAGCAGCTGGCTGGGACAGAGGACCGGGGAGCTGTTTTTT. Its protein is CASSWLGQRTGELFF.

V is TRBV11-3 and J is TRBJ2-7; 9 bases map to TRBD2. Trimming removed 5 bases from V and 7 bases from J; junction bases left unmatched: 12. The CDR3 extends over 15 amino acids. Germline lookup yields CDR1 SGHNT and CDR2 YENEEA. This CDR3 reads CASSPSASGIGEQYF. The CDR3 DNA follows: TGTGCCAGCAGCCCCAGCGCTAGCGGGATAGGGGAGCAGTACTTC.

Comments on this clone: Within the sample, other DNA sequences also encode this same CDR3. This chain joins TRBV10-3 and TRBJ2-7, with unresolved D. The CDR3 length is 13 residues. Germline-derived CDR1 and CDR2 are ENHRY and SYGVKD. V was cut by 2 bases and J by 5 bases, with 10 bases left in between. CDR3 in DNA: TGTGCCATCAGTGAGCGTGGGCAGGACGAGCAGTACTTC. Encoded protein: CAISERGQDEQYF.

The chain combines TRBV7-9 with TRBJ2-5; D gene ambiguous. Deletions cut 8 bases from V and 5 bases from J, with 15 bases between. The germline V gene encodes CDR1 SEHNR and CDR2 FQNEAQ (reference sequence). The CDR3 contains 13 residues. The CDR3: CASAGPYPETQYF. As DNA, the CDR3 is TGTGCCAGCGCCGGTCCTTATCCGGAGACCCAGTACTTC.

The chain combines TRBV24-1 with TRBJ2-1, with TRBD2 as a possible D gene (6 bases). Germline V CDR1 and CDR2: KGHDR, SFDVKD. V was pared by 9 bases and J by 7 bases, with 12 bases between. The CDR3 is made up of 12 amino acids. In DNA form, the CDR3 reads TGTGCCACCTCTGAGGCGGGAAATGAGCAGTTCTTC. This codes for CATSEAGNEQFF.

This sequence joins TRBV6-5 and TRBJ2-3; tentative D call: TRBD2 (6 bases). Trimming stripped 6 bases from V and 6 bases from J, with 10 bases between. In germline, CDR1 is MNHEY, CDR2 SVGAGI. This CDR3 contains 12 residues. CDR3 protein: CASSLRGDTQYF. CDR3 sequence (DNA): TGTGCCAGCAGCCTCCGGGGGGATACGCAGTATTTT.